Presented here are 17 T cell receptor beta chains from one specimen sequenced in a study of T cell responses to AZD1222 COVID-19 vaccine (dated by TCRdb to the early 2020s). Per the publication, the time point label means: baseline before first vaccination. Preparation of the library involved the immunoSEQ multiplex PCR assay. TCRdb mirrors the immuneACCESS table, restricted to in-frame sequences. Some clones are absent from its copies; in checked studies, under half trace to an unresolved V gene, and the reason for the others is unknown. The sample table lists 150,000 to 200,000 clones, approximately 93% of them with a count of one. Together, the top ten hold 3.5% to 5% of the sample. The specimen was peripheral blood, collected on day 0 of AZD1222 vaccination. The receptors originated from an adult in good health.

The gene calls are TRBV5-1 and TRBJ2-2; D remains unclear. Germline V lookup: CDR1 SGHRS, CDR2 YFSETQ. CDR3 length: 14 amino acids. Between the trimmed V and J ends, which lost 6 bases and 1 base, there was a span of 10 bases. CDR3 nucleotides: TGCGCCAGCACCTATGGGGTGAACACCGGGGAGCTGTTTTTT. This encodes CASTYGVNTGELFF.

V is TRBV7-8 and J is TRBJ1-1; D uncertain. This CDR3 has 12 amino acids. V lost 4 bases, J lost 8 bases, and 11 bases lay in between. CDR1 is SGHVS, CDR2 FQNEAQ, per germline. CDR3 sequence: CASSSSEREAFF. CDR3 nucleotide sequence: TGTGCCAGCAGCTCGTCAGAACGGGAAGCTTTCTTT.

The chain carries TRBV6-4 and TRBJ2-3; 8 bases are a match to TRBD1. From germline, CDR1 is MRHNA and CDR2 SNTAGT. V gave up 3 bases and J gave up 5 bases; unmatched junction bases: 16. This CDR3 spans 18 amino acids. CDR3 loop: CASSEGRGRERLLDTQYF. CDR3 nucleotides: TGTGCCAGCAGTGAGGGCAGGGGGCGCGAAAGGTTATTAGATACGCAGTATTTT.

The rearrangement uses TRBV20-1 and TRBJ1-2; D not resolved. The germline V gene has CDR1 DFQATT and CDR2 SNEGSKA (reference sequence). The CDR3 has 12 residues. Trimming shortened V by 6 bases and J by 2 bases, and 10 bases separated the two germline ends. The DNA for the CDR3 is TGCAGTGCCAGTGGCCCGAACTATGGCTACACCTTC. Translating gives CSASGPNYGYTF.

The chain has TRBV4-1 and TRBJ1-5, with D possibly being TRBD1 (6 bases). The CDR3 spans 15 residues. Germline CDR1 MGHRA, CDR2 YSYEKL. V shed 3 bases and J shed 4 bases, with 13 bases lying between them. Here the CDR3 reads CASSHIGGGNQPQHF. The CDR3 coding sequence is TGCGCCAGCAGCCATATCGGGGGCGGGAATCAGCCCCAGCATTTT.

This chain uses TRBV5-5 with TRBJ1-6, with TRBD1 identical over 9 bases. The CDR3 is 16 amino acids. V was clipped by 7 bases and J by 7 bases; unmatched bases: 12. In germline, CDR1 is SGHKS, CDR2 YYEKEE (reference sequence). The CDR3 sequence is CASEPTGGYLNSPLHF. CDR3 coding DNA: TGTGCCAGCGAACCGACAGGGGGATACCTAAATTCACCCCTCCACTTT.

This rearrangement joins TRBV5-4 to TRBJ1-2; D uncertain. Trimming cost V 0 bases and J 4 bases, with 13 bases left between them. CDR3 length: 15 residues. Germline V CDR1 and CDR2: SGHNT, YYREEE (reference sequence). The CDR3 DNA follows: TGTGCCAGCAGCTTGGCCTTGGAGGAACGCTATGGCTACACCTTC. Translating gives CASSLALEERYGYTF.

The V call is TRBV3-1 (or the pseudogene TRBV3-2), the J call TRBJ2-7, with 9 bases fitting TRBD2. The CDR3 extends over 16 amino acids. Germline CDR1 LGHDT, CDR2 YNNKEL (reference sequence). The V and J ends lost 8 bases and 0 bases, in that order; junction bases with no gene match: 11. The CDR3 spells CASGPWTSASSYEQYF. Here the CDR3 DNA reads TGTGCCAGCGGACCTTGGACTAGCGCGAGCTCCTACGAGCAGTACTTC.

The chain employs TRBV18 and TRBJ1-1; 9 bases fit TRBD1. Germline loops: CDR1 KGHSH, CDR2 LQKENI. V lost 5 bases to trimming and J lost 1 base; unmatched junction nucleotides: 2. The CDR3 sequence is 14 residues long. The CDR3 DNA reads TGTGCCAGCTCAAGGGACAGGGAGAACACTGAAGCTTTCTTT. Residues: CASSRDRENTEAFF.

The DNA of the CDR3 is TGTGCCAGCTCAGATCAGGGGAGGGATCAGCCCCAGCATTTT. Translation: CASSDQGRDQPQHF. The chain carries TRBV18 and TRBJ1-5; a possible D gene is TRBD1 (6 bases). Germline values: CDR1 KGHSH, CDR2 LQKENI. Trimming stripped 5 bases from V and 5 bases from J, with 13 bases between. The CDR3 covers 14 residues.

The J gene is TRBJ2-7, the V gene TRBV4-1; 7 bases agree with TRBD1. The V segment lost 1 base and the J segment 1 base; nucleotides outside the gene matches: 4. In germline, CDR1 is MGHRA, CDR2 YSYEKL. The CDR3 has 15 amino acids. The CDR3 loop reads CASSQASGQSYEQYF. CDR3 coding DNA: TGCGCCAGCAGCCAAGCTTCGGGACAGTCCTACGAGCAGTACTTC.

The chain carries TRBV5-1 and TRBJ2-7, with TRBD2 as a possible D gene (6 bases). The germline CDR1 and CDR2 sequences are SGHRS and YFSETQ. Trimming removed 4 bases from V and 9 bases from J, with 17 bases in between. CDR3 length: 13 amino acids. Here the CDR3 reads CASSPNRDLAQYF. For the CDR3, the DNA is TGCGCCAGCAGCCCAAACCGGGACTTAGCGCAGTACTTC.

The rearrangement uses TRBV29-1 and TRBJ2-7, with D perhaps matching TRBD2 (6 bases). V was shortened by 4 bases and J by 5 bases, with 12 bases between the two germline ends. This CDR3 is 12 amino acids long. Germline CDR1 reads SQVTM; CDR2 reads ANQGSEA. CDR3 nucleotides: TGCAGCGTTGGCCAGGGAGGTGACGAGCAGTACTTC. Translation gives CSVGQGGDEQYF.

The V call is TRBV27, the J call TRBJ2-7; TRBD2 agrees at 8 bases. The CDR3 covers 13 residues. V gave up 6 bases and J gave up 7 bases; unmatched junction bases: 8. Looked up from germline, CDR1 is MNHEY and CDR2 is SMNVEV (reference sequence). CDR3 loop: CASRAGTGGEQYF. As DNA, the CDR3 is TGTGCCAGCAGGGCGGGTACGGGAGGGGAGCAGTACTTC.

V gene TRBV30 combines with J gene TRBJ1-3; D remains ambiguous. This CDR3 contains 13 residues. CDR1 is GTSNPN and CDR2 is SVGIG in the germline V gene (reference sequence). V lost 0 bases and J lost 7, with 10 bases in between. The CDR3 bases are TGTGCCTGGAGTGTAATCCCACCCAACACCATATATTTT. Translated, it gives CAWSVIPPNTIYF.

This clone occurred once. The chain joins TRBV7-2 to TRBJ2-5; 12 bases are a match to TRBD2. In germline, CDR1 is SGHTA, CDR2 FQGNSA. V lost 4 bases and J lost 5; bases outside the gene matches: 8. CDR3 length: 16 amino acids. The CDR3 is CASSYKTSGGGETQYF. The CDR3 nucleotides are TGTGCCAGCAGCTACAAGACTAGCGGGGGCGGGGAGACCCAGTACTTC.

The gene calls are TRBV4-1 and TRBJ1-1; maybe TRBD1 (5 bases). Trimming left V 0 bases short and J 11 bases short, with 22 bases between. Germline-derived CDR1 and CDR2 are MGHRA and YSYEKL. This CDR3 is built from 16 residues. In DNA, the CDR3 is TGCGCCAGCAGCCAAGACCCGAAGGGAGGTCCATGGGGGGCTTTCTTT. Amino acid sequence: CASSQDPKGGPWGAFF.